A single sample is the source of the 17 T cell receptor beta chains below, sequenced in a study of T cells after yellow fever vaccination. Each CDR3 protein gets one entry after TCRdb re-called the 5' RACE reads with MiXCR. Of 40,000 or so distinct CDR3 sequences listed, about 6.8% are singletons. The source material was CD8+ T cells not binding an NS4B(214-222) dextramer, sorted from PBMCs, sampled 45 days after the yellow fever booster vaccination. The source of these receptors is a man in his thirties or forties who received the YFV17D yellow fever vaccine.

This clonotype was found many times. This chain links TRBV20-1 with TRBJ2-1; 7 positions agree with TRBD1. The germline gives CDR1 DFQATT, CDR2 SNEGSKA (reference sequence). V was clipped by 2 bases and J by 7 bases; unmatched bases: 8. The CDR3 has 14 amino acids. DNA for the CDR3: TGCAGTGCTAGAATTCCGGGACAGAGAAATGAGCAGTTCTTC. It is translated as CSARIPGQRNEQFF.

This clonotype came up many times. This chain joins TRBV4-3 and TRBJ1-2; 9 nucleotides align to TRBD1. This CDR3 has 14 residues. Germline values: CDR1 LGHNA, CDR2 YSLEER. V lost 10 bases, J lost 4 bases, and 10 bases stayed unmatched. In nucleotides, the CDR3 is TGCGCCACCAGTCCGGGACAGGGACCCTATGGCTACACCTTC. Encoded protein: CATSPGQGPYGYTF.

Many counts were recorded for this clonotype. The chain couples TRBV5-1 to TRBJ2-1, with D unclear. The CDR3 loop spans 11 amino acids. V gave up 7 bases and J gave up 8 bases, with 10 bases separating them. From germline, CDR1 is SGHRS and CDR2 YFSETQ. The CDR3 protein is CASSLGYEQFF. CDR3 nucleotides: TGCGCCAGCTCCCTCGGGTATGAGCAGTTCTTC.

This clonotype was found many times. The chain uses TRBV5-1 and TRBJ2-7, with D possibly matching TRBD2 (6 bases). The CDR3 runs to 13 residues. Trimming took 5 bases from V and 3 from J, leaving 12 bases between them. Germline V gene lookup returns CDR1 SGHRS and CDR2 YFSETQ. CDR3 nucleotides: TGCGCCAGCAGAGGGGACTGGTACTACGAGCAGTACTTC. It codes for CASRGDWYYEQYF.

This clonotype was seen many times. This chain connects TRBV7-9 to TRBJ2-5; D unresolved. This CDR3 contains 13 residues. The V end lost 3 bases, the J end lost 5 bases, and 10 bases lay between the germline ends. CDR1 and CDR2 from the germline V gene are SEHNR and FQNEAQ (reference sequence). This chain's CDR3 is CASSFEPKETQYF. The CDR3 nucleotides read TGTGCCAGCAGCTTCGAACCAAAGGAGACCCAGTACTTC.

This clonotype came up once. A single base separates this from a much larger clone, so it may be a read error. This rearrangement joins TRBV12-3 or TRBV12-4 to TRBJ2-7, with 8 positions matching TRBD1. The length of the CDR3 is 14 residues. V dropped 7 bases and J dropped 3; count of bases not matched to a gene: 8. Written as DNA, the CDR3 is TGTGCCAGCACCCAGACAGGGGCGGGCTACGAGCAGTACTTC. This codes for CASTQTGAGYEQYF.

This clonotype was observed at least ten times. CDR3 nucleotide sequence: TGTGCCATCAGAGGGGACAGCTCCTACGAGCAGTACTTC. Translating gives CAIRGDSSYEQYF. This chain links TRBV10-3 with TRBJ2-7, with 7 nucleotides matching TRBD1. CDR3 length equals 13 residues. The J segment lost 0 bases and the V segment lost 6 bases, leaving 2 bases of the junction unmatched. CDR1 and CDR2 (germline): ENHRY, SYGVKD.

Many counts were recorded for this clonotype. This sequence joins TRBV7-8 and TRBJ2-7; no definite D call. Germline-derived CDR1 and CDR2 are SGHVS and FQNEAQ. V lost 0 bases and J lost 3, with 9 bases in between. The CDR3 loop spans 14 amino acids. The CDR3 here is CASSLAPEYYEQYF. Here the CDR3 DNA reads TGTGCCAGCAGCTTAGCCCCAGAGTACTACGAGCAGTACTTC. Based on the CDR3 plus reference TRBV7-8 and TRBJ2-7, the full variable domain is GAGVSQSPRYKVAKRGQDVALRCDPISGHVSLFWYQQALGQGPEFLTYFQNEAQLDKSGLPSDRFFAERPEGSVSTLKIQRTQQEDSAVYLCASSLAPEYYEQYFGPGTRLTVT.

This clonotype has a count of ten or more. The genes are TRBV9 and TRBJ2-7, with 11 bases aligning to TRBD2. In germline, CDR1 is SGDLS, CDR2 YYNGEE. The CDR3 contains 15 residues. V trimming: 3 bases; J trimming: 4 bases; junction bases outside the gene matches: 6. This chain's CDR3 is CASSASGTSGYEQYF. The CDR3 DNA reads TGTGCCAGCAGCGCGAGTGGGACTAGCGGATACGAGCAGTACTTC.

A few counts support this clonotype. The junction does not match germline at one end; this may be a read error. J is TRBJ1-1 and V is TRBV29-1; D is undetermined. The CDR3 length is 11 residues. CDR1 and CDR2 from the germline V gene are SQVTM and ANQGSEA. CDR3 in amino acids: CSVEGPIEAFF. The CDR3 region has the DNA TGCAGCGTCGAAGGACCGATTGAAGCTTTCTTT.

In its sample, this clonotype was seen many times. The genes are TRBV27 and TRBJ2-1; the match to TRBD1 covers 8 bases. Germline lookup yields CDR1 MNHEY and CDR2 SMNVEV (reference sequence). V shed 5 bases and J 4 bases; nucleotides not matched to a gene: 4. The CDR3 totals 14 residues. The CDR3 reads CASSRDRPYNEQFF. CDR3 sequence (DNA): TGTGCCAGCAGTCGGGACAGGCCTTACAATGAGCAGTTCTTC.

This clonotype showed up many times. The J gene is TRBJ1-1, the V gene TRBV19; D is ambiguous. Per the germline V gene, CDR1 is LNHDA and CDR2 is SQIVND (reference sequence). Trimming removed 7 bases from V and 0 bases from J, with 9 bases in between. The CDR3 has 13 residues. CDR3 DNA: TGTGCCAGTAATCAGATCATGAACACTGAAGCTTTCTTT. It translates to CASNQIMNTEAFF.

In its sample, this clonotype was seen a few times. The chain has TRBV6-5 and TRBJ2-2; D remains ambiguous. The CDR3 has 17 residues. The germline V and J ends were trimmed by 5 bases and 3 bases, with 19 bases remaining between them. Germline-derived CDR1 and CDR2 are MNHEY and SVGAGI. The CDR3 region is CASSTNVGYADTGELFF. The CDR3, as DNA: TGTGCCAGCAGTACTAACGTGGGGTATGCGGACACCGGGGAGCTGTTTTTT.

At least ten counts were recorded for this clonotype. The CDR3 region has the DNA TGTGCCAGCAGTTCCGGGACTAGCTACGACGAGCAGTACTTC. It translates to CASSSGTSYDEQYF. V is TRBV6-2 or TRBV6-3 and J is TRBJ2-7; 9 bases agree with TRBD2. Germline V CDR1 and CDR2: MNHEY, SVGEGT. There are 14 residues in the CDR3. V lost 4 bases to trimming and J lost 5 bases; unmatched junction nucleotides: 6.

The CDR3 loop reads CASNERGNTEAFF. The DNA for the CDR3 is TGTGCCAGTAATGAGCGGGGGAACACTGAAGCTTTCTTT. V and J are TRBV19 and TRBJ1-1, with unresolved D. V shed 7 bases and J shed 1 base, with 10 bases lying between them. The CDR3 runs 13 residues. The germline gives CDR1 LNHDA, CDR2 SQIVND (reference sequence). Full variable domain (outside the CDR3, taken from reference TRBV19 and TRBJ1-1): DGGITQSPKYLFRKEGQNVTLSCEQNLNHDAMYWYRQDPGQGLRLIYYSQIVNDFQKGDIAEGYSVSREKKESFPLTVTSAQKNPTAFYLCASNERGNTEAFFGQGTRLTVV.

This clonotype has ten or more counts. The chain employs TRBV9 and TRBJ2-5, with 9 bases that match TRBD2. The CDR3 totals 15 residues. V gave up 4 bases and J gave up 4 bases; unmatched junction bases: 8. CDR1 is SGDLS and CDR2 is YYNGEE in the germline V gene. The DNA for the CDR3 is TGTGCCAGCAGCCTTAGCGGGAGTAGCCCAGAGACCCAGTACTTC. Amino acid sequence: CASSLSGSSPETQYF.

This clonotype has more than one count but fewer than ten. The chain employs TRBV19 and TRBJ2-1, with D perhaps matching TRBD1 or TRBD2 (6 bases each). CDR1 LNHDA and CDR2 SQIVND come from the germline V gene (reference sequence). The CDR3 is 18 amino acids. V lost 5 bases and J lost 4, with 24 bases in between. DNA of the CDR3: TGTGCCAGTAGTGCTCTAGGGGGGAGCGACGAGCTATACAATGAGCAGTTCTTC. Residues: CASSALGGSDELYNEQFF.